Listed here are 11 T cell receptor beta chains from one sample, sequenced in a study of shared clonotypes between healthy human individuals. Measured with immunoSEQ multiplex PCR; TCRdb has only the in-frame clones, and not every one. The sample has about 490,000 clones, roughly 80% seen once. Material: PBMCs. These receptors all stem from a middle-aged woman in good health. Some clones in this sample may be carry-over from other donors' samples.

The chain joins TRBV27 to TRBJ2-1, with D possibly TRBD2 on 6 matching bases. Germline V CDR1 and CDR2: MNHEY, SMNVEV (reference sequence). The CDR3 is 18 amino acids. V shed 6 bases and J shed 7 bases, with 28 bases lying between them. The CDR3 DNA sequence: TGTGCCAGCAGCCCGCGTAGGGCGGGAACTTCTCCGGGGAATGAGCAGTTCTTC. This encodes CASSPRRAGTSPGNEQFF.

The sample holds many counts of this clone. Other DNA sequences in this sample translate to the same CDR3. This chain connects TRBV6-5 to TRBJ2-7; D is ambiguous. The germline gives CDR1 MNHEY, CDR2 SVGAGI. The ends were cut back, 6 bases at V and 2 bases at J, with 14 bases in the middle. The CDR3 is 14 amino acids. The CDR3 spells CASRVSTATYEQYF. The CDR3 region has the DNA TGTGCCAGCAGGGTATCGACTGCGACCTACGAGCAGTACTTC.

This clone was seen more than once but under ten times. This chain links TRBV7-9 with TRBJ2-3, with a possible D match to TRBD2 (6 bases). This CDR3 region has 16 residues. With 5 bases removed from V and 0 bases from J, the gap between germline ends came to 15 bases. Germline-derived CDR1 and CDR2 are SEHNR and FQNEAQ (reference sequence). This chain's CDR3 is CASSRGSGGSTDTQYF. DNA of the CDR3: TGTGCCAGCAGCCGTGGCTCCGGGGGTAGCACAGATACGCAGTATTTT.

The chain links TRBV19 to TRBJ2-3, with TRBD2 matching over 11 bases. Germline V gives CDR1 LNHDA, CDR2 SQIVND (reference sequence). The CDR3 sequence is 14 residues long. The J segment lost 6 bases and the V segment lost 7 bases, leaving 6 bases of the junction unmatched. CDR3: CASTPSGGRDTQYF. In nucleotides, the CDR3 is TGTGCCAGTACCCCTAGCGGGGGGCGTGATACGCAGTATTTT.

This clone occurred once. Different DNA sequences within this sample yield the same CDR3. V is TRBV5-1 and J is TRBJ2-7; 8 bases match TRBD1. CDR3 length equals 14 residues. J gave up 4 bases and V 0 bases, and 3 bases lay outside the gene matches. CDR1 SGHRS and CDR2 YFSETQ come from the germline V gene. CDR3 sequence reads: CASSLGDRSYEQYF. DNA of the CDR3: TGCGCCAGCAGCTTGGGGGACAGGTCTTACGAGCAGTACTTC.

The V gene is TRBV29-1, the J gene TRBJ2-1, with D perhaps TRBD2 (6 bases). CDR3 size: 14 residues. CDR1 and CDR2 from the germline V gene are SQVTM and ANQGSEA. V was cut by 5 bases and J by 4 bases, with 15 bases left in between. The CDR3 here is CSVSIRDLYNEQFF. For the CDR3, the DNA is TGCAGCGTTTCAATCCGGGACTTGTACAATGAGCAGTTCTTC.

This chain uses TRBV11-2 with TRBJ1-2; the match to TRBD1 covers 7 bases. With V trimmed by 7 bases and J by 8 bases, 13 bases remained unmatched. Germline assignment: CDR1 SGHAT and CDR2 FQNNGV. The CDR3 is made up of 14 amino acids. The CDR3 region is CASNLGRDSSGYTF. CDR3 DNA: TGTGCCAGCAACCTGGGCCGGGACAGCAGCGGCTACACCTTC.

The chain carries TRBV5-1 and TRBJ2-3, with 8 bases matching TRBD2. Unmatched junction bases numbered 9, after V lost 5 bases and J lost 4 bases. The CDR3 length is 15 residues. CDR1 is SGHRS, CDR2 YFSETQ, per germline. CDR3 coding DNA: TGCGCCAGCAGTTACGTCGGGAGGGCGGCAGATACGCAGTATTTT. Translating gives CASSYVGRAADTQYF.

With regard to this clone: A far larger clone is off by one base, so a read error is likely. V usage is TRBV27 and J usage is TRBJ2-2, with D possibly matching TRBD1 (6 bases). V shed 10 bases and J shed 6 bases, with 21 bases lying between them. Germline V gene lookup returns CDR1 MNHEY and CDR2 SMNVEV (reference sequence). The CDR3 totals 15 residues. In DNA form, the CDR3 reads TGTGCCACCTCCCGGGACAACGGCCTCGCCGGGGAGCTGTTTTTT. Translation gives CATSRDNGLAGELFF.

This clone has ten or more counts. This chain joins TRBV11-2 and TRBJ1-1, with D perhaps TRBD1 (5 bases). This CDR3 is built from 13 residues. Germline CDR1 is SGHAT and CDR2 is FQNNGV. Trimming took 8 bases from V and 1 from J, leaving 11 bases between them. DNA for the CDR3: TGTGCCAGCGGCCCAGGGTGGAACACTGAAGCTTTCTTT. Protein: CASGPGWNTEAFF.

This chain connects TRBV19 to TRBJ2-7; no firm D call. There are 15 residues in the CDR3. Germline CDR1 and CDR2: LNHDA and SQIVND (reference sequence). Trimming shortened V by 6 bases and J by 4 bases, and 19 bases separated the two germline ends. DNA of the CDR3: TGTGCCAGTAGCACTCAAGCTGGCAGTTCGTACGAGCAGTACTTC. Residues: CASSTQAGSSYEQYF.